The 15 T cell receptor beta chains given below trace back to one sample, sequenced in a study of T cells in Graves' hyperthyroidism and ophthalmopathy. Researchers amplified the TCR beta CDR3 regions from RNA transcripts. The HTBI set primed first-round TCR CDR3 RT-PCR. TCRdb used MiXCR to reprocess the multiplex PCR reads, holding one entry per CDR3 protein. The data show a few hundred thousand distinct CDR3 sequences, 15% to 17% seen once. Sequenced sample: blood. These receptors were collected from a woman in her twenties or thirties with Graves' hyperthyroidism.

The count of this clonotype is one. This chain uses TRBV12-3 or TRBV12-4 with TRBJ2-5; the match to TRBD2 covers 12 bases. The V and J ends lost 1 base and 7 bases, in that order; junction bases with no gene match: 7. This CDR3 is 16 amino acids long. The CDR3 loop reads CASSLGLAGASGTQYF. The DNA for the CDR3 is TGTGCCAGCAGTTTAGGACTAGCGGGAGCCTCTGGGACCCAGTACTTC.

This clonotype was picked up a small number of times. The V call is TRBV14, the J call TRBJ2-7, with D hard to call. V lost 4 bases and J lost 1, with 11 bases in between. The CDR3 has 14 amino acids. The V gene's germline CDR1 is SGHDN and CDR2 FVKESK. The CDR3 sequence: CASSPRPSSYEQYF. CDR3 in DNA: TGTGCCAGCAGCCCCAGACCCAGTTCCTACGAGCAGTACTTC. Variable domain in full (rest from reference TRBV14 and TRBJ2-7): EAGVTQFPSHSVIEKGQTVTLRCDPISGHDNLYWYRRVMGKEIKFLLHFVKESKQDESGMPNNRFLAERTGGTYSTLKVQPAELEDSGVYFCASSPRPSSYEQYFGPGTRLTVT.

Concerning this clonotype: A single base separates this from a much larger clone, so it may be a read error. The chain combines TRBV12-3 or TRBV12-4 with TRBJ1-2, with D possibly matching TRBD1 (6 bases). The CDR3 has 13 amino acids. CDR3 in DNA: TGTGCCAGCAGTCTCCGGGACAACTATGGCCACACCTTC. Translated, it gives CASSLRDNYGHTF.

This clonotype was counted between two and nine times. CDR3 coding DNA: TGCAGTGCTACCCCCCTCGCAGTTTCAGATACGCAGTATTTT. It translates to CSATPLAVSDTQYF. V is TRBV20-1 and J is TRBJ2-3, with unresolved D. Germline V gene lookup returns CDR1 DFQATT and CDR2 SNEGSKA (reference sequence). CDR3 length: 14 amino acids. Trimming removed 4 bases from V and 4 bases from J, with 15 bases in between.

This clonotype was detected ten times or more. This sequence joins TRBV6-1 and TRBJ2-1; 7 bases are shared with TRBD2. J was trimmed by 7 bases and V by 4 bases; bases with no gene match: 19. Germline loops: CDR1 MNHNS, CDR2 SASEGT. This CDR3 region has 18 residues. CDR3 amino acids: CASSAPTRGAGVLNEQFF. Here the CDR3 DNA reads TGTGCCAGCAGTGCGCCCACCCGAGGGGCGGGAGTTCTAAATGAGCAGTTCTTC.

This clonotype has only a few counts. V is TRBV20-1 and J is TRBJ2-1, with 9 positions matching TRBD2. From germline, CDR1 is DFQATT and CDR2 SNEGSKA (reference sequence). Trimming took 1 base from V and 10 from J; bases not matched to a gene: 5. The CDR3 runs 13 residues. The DNA for the CDR3 is TGCAGTGCTAGAGGACCGACTAGCGGCGAGCAGTTCTTC. Translation: CSARGPTSGEQFF.

This chain uses TRBV11-2 with TRBJ1-4; the match to TRBD1 covers 9 bases. The J segment lost 6 bases and the V segment lost 4 bases, leaving 6 bases of the junction unmatched. There are 15 residues in the CDR3. Germline V gene data show CDR1 as SGHAT and CDR2 as FQNNGV. The CDR3 DNA follows: TGTGCCAGCAGCTACCCCGGGGACAGGGATGAAAAACTGTTTTTT. Protein product: CASSYPGDRDEKLFF.

This clonotype was observed many times. The chain carries TRBV28 and TRBJ2-5, with a tentative D call TRBD1 (7 bases). CDR1 MDHEN and CDR2 SYDVKM come from the germline V gene. V was clipped by 6 bases and J by 2 bases, with 16 bases between them. This CDR3 region has 15 residues. The CDR3 spells CASSPDRAGQETQYF. The DNA of the CDR3 is TGTGCCAGCAGCCCTGACAGGGCGGGGCAAGAGACCCAGTACTTC.

This clonotype was seen a handful of times. The V call is TRBV12-3 or TRBV12-4, the J call TRBJ1-2, with D unclear. CDR3 size: 16 residues. Trimming shortened V by 4 bases and J by 5 bases, and 20 bases separated the two germline ends. Here the CDR3 DNA reads TGTGCCAGCAGTTCTTTATTGGGTAGGGCGAGGTATGGCTACACCTTC. Its translation: CASSSLLGRARYGYTF.

The sample holds many counts of this clonotype. This sequence joins TRBV27 and TRBJ2-7; the match to TRBD2 covers 7 bases. Trimming removed 2 bases from V and 0 bases from J; junction bases left unmatched: 4. This CDR3 spans 15 amino acids. The germline V gene has CDR1 MNHEY and CDR2 SMNVEV (reference sequence). DNA of the CDR3: TGTGCCAGCAGTTTACGCGGGAGTGGCTCCTACGAGCAGTACTTC. Translating gives CASSLRGSGSYEQYF.

This clonotype was seen at least ten times. The chain joins TRBV2 to TRBJ1-1; D call uncertain. Per germline, CDR1 SNHLY and CDR2 FYNNEI. Between the trimmed V and J ends, which lost 6 bases and 7 bases, there was a span of 9 bases. The CDR3 length is 11 residues. The CDR3 DNA reads as TGTGCCAGCAGAATGACGGTTGAAGCTTTCTTT. Encoded protein: CASRMTVEAFF.

CDR3 protein: CASSQVGQGSQPQHF. The CDR3 region has the DNA TGCGCCAGCAGCCAAGTAGGACAGGGGAGTCAGCCCCAGCATTTT. The rearrangement joins TRBV4-1 to TRBJ1-5, with 9 bases aligning to TRBD1. Germline lookup yields CDR1 MGHRA and CDR2 YSYEKL. The trim removed 1 base at V and 6 bases at J, leaving 4 bases unmatched. The CDR3 loop spans 15 amino acids.

This clonotype has at least ten counts. The gene calls are TRBV12-3 or TRBV12-4 and TRBJ1-1; a weak D match, TRBD1 (6 bases). This CDR3 region has 14 residues. V lost 5 bases and J 0 bases, leaving 10 bases between the germline ends. Here the CDR3 DNA reads TGTGCCAGCAGTCACGGACAGTTGAACACTGAAGCTTTCTTT. This encodes CASSHGQLNTEAFF.

The table lists this clonotype with many counts. V gene TRBV20-1 combines with J gene TRBJ2-7; perhaps TRBD1 as D (6 bases). CDR1 is DFQATT, CDR2 SNEGSKA, per germline (reference sequence). The CDR3 covers 12 residues. Trimming took off 3 bases at V and 6 bases at J, with 12 bases between the two ends. CDR3 coding DNA: TGCAGTGCTAGCGGAACAGGGATCGAGCAGTACTTC. Residues: CSASGTGIEQYF.

V is TRBV12-3 or TRBV12-4 and J is TRBJ2-3, with a possible D match to TRBD2 (7 bases). The CDR3 totals 17 residues. V lost 4 bases, J lost 1 base, and 18 bases lay in between. CDR3 sequence reads: CASSSTGGAGGTDTQYF. Here the CDR3 DNA reads TGTGCCAGCAGTTCCACTGGGGGGGCGGGTGGCACAGATACGCAGTATTTT.